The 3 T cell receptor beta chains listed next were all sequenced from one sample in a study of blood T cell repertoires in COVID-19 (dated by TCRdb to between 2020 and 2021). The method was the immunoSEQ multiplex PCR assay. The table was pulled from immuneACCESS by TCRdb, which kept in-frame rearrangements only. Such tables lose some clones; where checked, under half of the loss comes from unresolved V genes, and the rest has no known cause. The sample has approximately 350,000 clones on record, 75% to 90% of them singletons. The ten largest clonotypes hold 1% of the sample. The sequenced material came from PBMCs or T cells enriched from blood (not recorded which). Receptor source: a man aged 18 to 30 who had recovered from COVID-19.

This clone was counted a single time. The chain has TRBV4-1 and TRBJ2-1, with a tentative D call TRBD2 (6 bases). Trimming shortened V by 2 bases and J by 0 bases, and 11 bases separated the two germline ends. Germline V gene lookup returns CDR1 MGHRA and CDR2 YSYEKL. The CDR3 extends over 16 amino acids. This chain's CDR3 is CASSQKRGSSYNEQFF. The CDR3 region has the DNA TGCGCCAGCAGCCAAAAACGGGGGAGCTCCTACAATGAGCAGTTCTTC.

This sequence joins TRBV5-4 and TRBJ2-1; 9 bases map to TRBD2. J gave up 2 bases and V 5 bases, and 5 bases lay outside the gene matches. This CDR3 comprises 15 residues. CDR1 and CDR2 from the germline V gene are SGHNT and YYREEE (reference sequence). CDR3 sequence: CASSHIAGAYNEQFF. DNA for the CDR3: TGTGCCAGCAGTCACATAGCGGGAGCCTACAATGAGCAGTTCTTC.

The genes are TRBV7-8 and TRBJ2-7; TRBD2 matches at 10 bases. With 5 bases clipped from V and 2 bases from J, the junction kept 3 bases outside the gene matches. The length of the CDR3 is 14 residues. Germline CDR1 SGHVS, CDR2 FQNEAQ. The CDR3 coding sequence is TGTGCCAGCAGCGTCGGACTAGCGGCCTACGAGCAGTACTTC. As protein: CASSVGLAAYEQYF.